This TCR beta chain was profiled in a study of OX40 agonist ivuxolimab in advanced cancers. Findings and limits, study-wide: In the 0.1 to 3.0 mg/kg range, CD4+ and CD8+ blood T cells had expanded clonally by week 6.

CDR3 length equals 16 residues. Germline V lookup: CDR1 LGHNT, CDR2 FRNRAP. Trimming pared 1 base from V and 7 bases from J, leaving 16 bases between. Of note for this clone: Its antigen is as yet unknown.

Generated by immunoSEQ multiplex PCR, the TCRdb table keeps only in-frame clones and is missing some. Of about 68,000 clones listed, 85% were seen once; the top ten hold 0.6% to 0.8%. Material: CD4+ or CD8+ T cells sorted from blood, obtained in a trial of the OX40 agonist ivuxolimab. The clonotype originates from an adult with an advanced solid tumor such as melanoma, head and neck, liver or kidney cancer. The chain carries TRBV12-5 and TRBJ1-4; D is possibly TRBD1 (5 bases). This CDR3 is CASGLGGPGELEKLFF. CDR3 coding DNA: TGTGCTAGTGGTTTGGGAGGACCGGGGGAGCTTGAAAAACTGTTTTTT.